The 4 T cell receptor beta chains below come from one sample, sequenced in a study of molecular identifiers for immune sequencing clone quantification. TCRdb analysed the PCR reads with MiXCR anew, one entry per CDR3 protein. Among 75,000 to 95,000 distinct CDR3 sequences listed, 20% to 25% were seen once. Sequencing was carried out using naive CD8+ T cells from blood, with Jurkat cell RNA spiked in. Stated subset: FACS-sorted CD8+CD4-CCR7+CD45RA+ naive T cells. The receptors originated from a human donor in good health. Some libraries in this study had Jurkat cell RNA spiked in.

The chain carries TRBV7-9 and TRBJ1-1, with D unclear. Germline CDR1 SEHNR, CDR2 FQNEAQ (reference sequence). Trimming pared 3 bases from V and 3 bases from J, leaving 17 bases between. The CDR3 length is 16 residues. This chain's CDR3 is CASSLPPGGKDTEAFF. The CDR3 DNA is TGTGCCAGCAGCTTGCCGCCGGGAGGGAAGGACACTGAAGCTTTCTTT. The variable domain in full, completed from reference TRBV7-9 and TRBJ1-1, reads DTGVSQNPRHKITKRGQNVTFRCDPISEHNRLYWYRQTLGQGPEFLTYFQNEAQLEKSRLLSDRFSAERPKGSFSTLEIQRTEQGDSAMYLCASSLPPGGKDTEAFFGQGTRLTVV.

Notes on this clonotype: Given a much more abundant clone one base away, this may be a read error. This chain links TRBV9 with TRBJ2-3; D gene unclear. The J call is in doubt because the DNA end fits TRBJ1-5 better. This CDR3 contains 16 residues. Germline V gives CDR1 SGDLS, CDR2 YYNGEE. The CDR3 is CASRPGLAGAGDTQHF. The CDR3 region has the DNA TGTGCCAGCAGGCCAGGACTAGCGGGAGCCGGAGATACGCAGCATTTT.

As concerns this clonotype: Just one base apart from a much larger clone, this may be a read error. The rearrangement links TRBV11-2 to TRBJ2-2, with D tentatively TRBD1 (5 bases). The length of the CDR3 is 16 residues. The germline V gene has CDR1 SGHAT and CDR2 FQNNGV. V was cut by 4 bases and J by 0 bases, with 12 bases left in between. The CDR3 region has the DNA TGTGCCAGCAGCTCCCTGAGCAGGGCGAACACCGGGGAGCTGTTTTTT. Translated, it gives CASSSLSRANTGELFF.

Notes on this clonotype: One base away lies a much larger clone, so this may be a sequencing read error. The gene calls are TRBV7-9 and TRBJ1-1; 7 nucleotides line up with TRBD1. Per germline, CDR1 SEHNR and CDR2 FQNEAQ (reference sequence). There are 12 residues in the CDR3. The CDR3 loop reads CASGGQNTKAFF. The CDR3 DNA reads TGTGCCAGCGGGGGACAGAACACTAAAGCTTTCTTT.